This T cell receptor (beta chain) was recorded in a study of T cells expressing NK-cell markers. For the study at large: Sorted CD3+CD56+NKG2C+, CD3+CD56+NKG2C- and CD3+CD56-NKG2C+ T cells supplied TCR beta repertoires. Seven HCMV-seropositive donors and one seronegative donor made up the eight sequenced donors. Regarding the study as a whole: The same clonotypes also predominated in the CD3+CD56-NKG2C+ fraction of four donors. Roughly 6 donors had dominant NKG2C+ clonotypes that comprised about 1.0-8% of their CD8+ T cells.

About this clonotype: Its specificity is not known.

The CDR3 is made up of 14 amino acids. Germline-derived CDR1 and CDR2 are SGHAT and FQNNGV. No DNA is given; TCRdb re-called the 5' RACE reads and lists each CDR3 protein once. The sample's table shows nearly 8,000 distinct CDR3 sequences. V and J are TRBV11-2 and TRBJ2-1; TCRdb designates TRBD2, a call that cannot be tested without DNA. Sequencing was carried out using blood T cells: a sorted CD56 or NKG2C T cell subset, CD4+ or CD8+ T cells, or bulk PBMC T cells (not recorded which). This clonotype originated in a man between 18 and 29 years old in good health. The CDR3 sequence is CASSSGRAVDEQFF.